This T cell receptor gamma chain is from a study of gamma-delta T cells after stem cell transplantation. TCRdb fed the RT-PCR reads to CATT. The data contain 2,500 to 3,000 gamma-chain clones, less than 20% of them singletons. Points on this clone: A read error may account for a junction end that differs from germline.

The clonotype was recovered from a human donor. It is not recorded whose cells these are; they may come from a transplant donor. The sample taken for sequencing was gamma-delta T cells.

CDR3 DNA sequence: TGTGCCTTGTGGGAGTTCCAAGAGTTGGGCAAGAAAATCAAGGTATTT. Amino acid sequence: CALWEFQELGKKIKVF. This sequence joins TRGV9 and TRGJP. CDR3 size: 16 residues. CDR1 and CDR2 (germline): GITISATS, ISYDGTV (reference sequence).